A selection of T cell receptor beta chains follows, all from one sample in a study of blood T cell repertoires in COVID-19. Here immunoSEQ multiplex PCR was the method, and the copy in TCRdb shows in-frame clones only, minus some. The repertoire holds about 110,000 clones, with over 65% as singletons. Sequencing was carried out using peripheral blood. Receptors originate from an elderly man with COVID-19, enrolled during active disease. Both conserved end residues are part of each CDR3. Each record gives: J gene, D gene, clone size, V gene, CDR3 protein, CDR3 DNA. D genes are given only for firm matches. Size values are once, few and many counts, or a class for expanded clones, and some rows have none.

j_call: TRBJ2-5
d_call: TRBD2
clone_size: few
v_call: TRBV29-1
cdr3_aa: CSVDGAGDQETQYF
cdr3_nt: TGCAGCGTTGACGGAGCGGGAGACCAAGAGACCCAGTACTTC

j_call: TRBJ2-2
d_call: .
clone_size: .
v_call: TRBV5-1
cdr3_aa: CASSLRGLNTGELFF
cdr3_nt: TGCGCCAGCAGCTTGCGAGGGTTGAACACCGGGGAGCTGTTTTTT

j_call: TRBJ2-7
d_call: TRBD2
clone_size: .
v_call: TRBV19
cdr3_aa: CASSPWTSGRLQNEQYF
cdr3_nt: TGTGCCAGTTCCCCTTGGACTAGCGGGAGGTTGCAGAACGAGCAGTACTTC

j_call: TRBJ2-1
d_call: TRBD2
clone_size: .
v_call: TRBV20-1
cdr3_aa: CSAGTNNEQFF
cdr3_nt: TGCAGTGCAGGGACTAACAATGAGCAGTTCTTC

j_call: TRBJ2-1
d_call: TRBD2
clone_size: .
v_call: TRBV29-1
cdr3_aa: CSATSYSGSSYNEQFF
cdr3_nt: TGCAGCGCGACCTCCTATAGCGGGAGCTCCTACAATGAGCAGTTCTTC

j_call: TRBJ2-7
d_call: .
clone_size: .
v_call: TRBV27
cdr3_aa: CASSLGLLYEQYF
cdr3_nt: TGTGCCAGCAGCCTGGGACTCCTCTACGAGCAGTACTTC

j_call: TRBJ2-7
d_call: .
clone_size: .
v_call: TRBV15
cdr3_aa: CATSRPGSSYEQYF
cdr3_nt: TGTGCCACCAGCAGGCCGGGTAGCTCCTACGAGCAGTACTTC

j_call: TRBJ1-2
d_call: TRBD1
clone_size: .
v_call: TRBV5-1
cdr3_aa: CASSLTGANFGYTF
cdr3_nt: TGCGCCAGCAGCCTAACAGGGGCCAACTTTGGCTACACCTTC

j_call: TRBJ1-5
d_call: .
clone_size: .
v_call: TRBV6-6
cdr3_aa: CASSYPGEGQPQHF
cdr3_nt: TGTGCCAGCAGTTACCCGGGGGAAGGGCAGCCCCAGCATTTT

j_call: TRBJ2-7
d_call: .
clone_size: .
v_call: TRBV28
cdr3_aa: CATGISSYEQYF
cdr3_nt: TGTGCCACGGGGATTAGCTCCTACGAGCAGTACTTC

j_call: TRBJ2-7
d_call: .
clone_size: .
v_call: TRBV13
cdr3_aa: CASSLFYFPYF
cdr3_nt: TGTGCCAGCAGCTTATTTTATTTTCCGTACTTC

j_call: TRBJ2-7
d_call: TRBD2
clone_size: .
v_call: TRBV5-1
cdr3_aa: CASRYGLRTSGTYEQYF
cdr3_nt: TGCGCCAGCAGATACGGACTACGGACTAGCGGGACTTACGAGCAGTACTTC

j_call: TRBJ2-3
d_call: TRBD2
clone_size: .
v_call: TRBV9
cdr3_aa: CASSVLAGGVDTQYF
cdr3_nt: TGTGCCAGCAGCGTGCTAGCGGGAGGTGTAGATACGCAGTATTTT

j_call: TRBJ1-1
d_call: .
clone_size: .
v_call: TRBV27
cdr3_aa: CASSLEGGTEAFF
cdr3_nt: TGTGCCAGCAGTTTAGAAGGGGGCACTGAAGCTTTCTTT

j_call: TRBJ2-5
d_call: .
clone_size: .
v_call: TRBV5-6
cdr3_aa: CASSLAGLETQYF
cdr3_nt: TGTGCCAGCAGCTTAGCGGGTCTCGAGACCCAGTACTTC

j_call: TRBJ2-5
d_call: TRBD1
clone_size: .
v_call: TRBV29-1
cdr3_aa: CSVDYIRDRGRGETQYF
cdr3_nt: TGCAGCGTGGATTATATCCGGGACAGGGGGCGCGGAGAGACCCAGTACTTC

j_call: TRBJ2-1
d_call: TRBD2
clone_size: .
v_call: TRBV7-9
cdr3_aa: CASSGSGSSYNEQFF
cdr3_nt: TGTGCCAGCAGCGGTAGCGGGAGCTCCTACAATGAGCAGTTCTTC

j_call: TRBJ2-7
d_call: TRBD2
clone_size: .
v_call: TRBV6-2/TRBV6-3
cdr3_aa: CASSYLAGGPYEQYF
cdr3_nt: TGTGCCAGCAGTTATTTAGCGGGAGGGCCCTACGAGCAGTACTTC

j_call: TRBJ2-7
d_call: .
clone_size: .
v_call: TRBV27
cdr3_aa: CASGTGLGGEQYF
cdr3_nt: TGTGCCAGCGGGACCGGTTTAGGGGGCGAGCAGTACTTC

j_call: TRBJ1-1
d_call: .
clone_size: .
v_call: TRBV9
cdr3_aa: CASTQGGVMNTEAFF
cdr3_nt: TGTGCCAGCACCCAGGGAGGGGTGATGAACACTGAAGCTTTCTTT

j_call: TRBJ2-1
d_call: TRBD1
clone_size: .
v_call: TRBV18
cdr3_aa: CASSSGQGANEQFF
cdr3_nt: TGTGCCAGCTCATCGGGACAGGGGGCGAATGAGCAGTTCTTC

j_call: TRBJ1-6
d_call: TRBD1
clone_size: .
v_call: TRBV7-9
cdr3_aa: CASSLAWGQFNNSPLHF
cdr3_nt: TGTGCCAGCAGCTTAGCCTGGGGACAGTTCAATAATTCACCCCTCCACTTT

j_call: TRBJ2-1
d_call: TRBD2
clone_size: few
v_call: TRBV15
cdr3_aa: CATSSRLAGGSEQFF
cdr3_nt: TGTGCCACCAGCAGCCGACTAGCGGGAGGTAGTGAGCAGTTCTTC

j_call: TRBJ2-7
d_call: TRBD1
clone_size: .
v_call: TRBV7-2
cdr3_aa: CASSLGGTGSYEQYF
cdr3_nt: TGTGCCAGCAGCTTAGGGGGGACAGGGTCCTACGAGCAGTACTTC

j_call: TRBJ2-3
d_call: .
clone_size: .
v_call: TRBV19
cdr3_aa: CASSIAGFSTDTQYF
cdr3_nt: TGTGCCAGTAGTATAGCGGGATTTAGCACAGATACGCAGTATTTT

j_call: TRBJ1-2
d_call: .
clone_size: .
v_call: TRBV5-4
cdr3_aa: CASSAGYENYGYTF
cdr3_nt: TGTGCCAGCAGCGCCGGGTATGAGAACTATGGCTACACCTTC

j_call: TRBJ2-7
d_call: TRBD2
clone_size: few
v_call: TRBV3-1/TRBV3-2
cdr3_aa: CASSQHTPGRGSYEQYF
cdr3_nt: TGTGCCAGCAGCCAACATACCCCGGGGCGGGGGTCCTACGAGCAGTACTTC

j_call: TRBJ2-7
d_call: TRBD1
clone_size: few
v_call: TRBV6-5
cdr3_aa: CASSYSAGGSYEQYF
cdr3_nt: TGTGCCAGCAGTTACTCGGCAGGGGGCTCCTACGAGCAGTACTTC

j_call: TRBJ2-1
d_call: TRBD1
clone_size: once
v_call: TRBV28
cdr3_aa: CASSPGQAYNEQFF
cdr3_nt: TGTGCCAGCAGCCCGGGACAGGCCTACAATGAGCAGTTCTTC

j_call: TRBJ1-5
d_call: .
clone_size: .
v_call: TRBV24-1
cdr3_aa: CATRGTDSNQPQHF
cdr3_nt: TGTGCCACCAGGGGCACAGATAGCAATCAGCCCCAGCATTTT

j_call: TRBJ1-6
d_call: .
clone_size: few
v_call: TRBV7-8
cdr3_aa: CASSSTAYNSPLHF
cdr3_nt: TGTGCCAGCAGCTCAACAGCTTATAATTCACCCCTCCACTTT

j_call: TRBJ1-1
d_call: .
clone_size: .
v_call: TRBV27
cdr3_aa: CASSSINPAGLLGAFF
cdr3_nt: TGTGCCAGCAGTTCTATTAACCCAGCAGGGCTCCTGGGGGCTTTCTTT

j_call: TRBJ1-4
d_call: TRBD1
clone_size: once
v_call: TRBV12-3/TRBV12-4
cdr3_aa: CASTNSGGEKLFF
cdr3_nt: TGTGCCAGCACTAACTCAGGGGGAGAAAAACTGTTTTTT

j_call: TRBJ1-2
d_call: .
clone_size: few
v_call: TRBV7-9
cdr3_aa: CASSLDNREGGYTF
cdr3_nt: TGTGCCAGCAGCTTAGACAACAGGGAGGGTGGCTACACCTTC

j_call: TRBJ2-4
d_call: TRBD2
clone_size: .
v_call: TRBV5-3
cdr3_aa: CARSLVVAGKRAKNIQYF
cdr3_nt: TGTGCCAGAAGCTTGGTGGTAGCGGGAAAAAGAGCCAAAAACATTCAGTACTTC

j_call: TRBJ1-5
d_call: .
clone_size: .
v_call: TRBV29-1
cdr3_aa: CSVAPQNNQPQHF
cdr3_nt: TGCAGCGTTGCCCCCCAGAACAATCAGCCCCAGCATTTT

j_call: TRBJ1-4
d_call: TRBD1
clone_size: .
v_call: TRBV19
cdr3_aa: CASSYRGKEEKLFF
cdr3_nt: TGTGCCAGTAGCTACAGGGGAAAGGAGGAAAAACTGTTTTTT

j_call: TRBJ2-3
d_call: .
clone_size: .
v_call: TRBV6-2/TRBV6-3
cdr3_aa: CASSYHARDYTDTQYF
cdr3_nt: TGTGCCAGCAGTTACCATGCGCGCGACTACACAGATACGCAGTATTTT

j_call: TRBJ1-6
d_call: .
clone_size: few
v_call: TRBV6-6
cdr3_aa: CASSTDGGINSPLHF
cdr3_nt: TGTGCCAGCAGTACCGACGGGGGAATTAATTCACCCCTCCACTTT

j_call: TRBJ2-3
d_call: TRBD1
clone_size: .
v_call: TRBV10-1
cdr3_aa: CASKSGTGEDFTDTQYF
cdr3_nt: TGCGCCAGCAAGTCCGGGACAGGGGAGGACTTCACAGATACGCAGTATTTT

j_call: TRBJ1-1
d_call: TRBD1
clone_size: .
v_call: TRBV4-1
cdr3_aa: CASSRTPGQRDEAFF
cdr3_nt: TGCGCCAGCAGCCGGACTCCGGGACAGAGAGATGAAGCTTTCTTT

j_call: TRBJ2-7
d_call: TRBD1
clone_size: .
v_call: TRBV6-6
cdr3_aa: CASTPTGGEQYF
cdr3_nt: TGTGCCAGCACCCCGACAGGGGGCGAGCAGTACTTC

j_call: TRBJ1-5
d_call: .
clone_size: .
v_call: TRBV27
cdr3_aa: CASSLWGPGNQPQHF
cdr3_nt: TGTGCCAGCAGTTTATGGGGGCCAGGCAATCAGCCCCAGCATTTT

j_call: TRBJ2-7
d_call: TRBD1
clone_size: once
v_call: TRBV19
cdr3_aa: CASSTYTRQGATYEQYF
cdr3_nt: TGTGCCAGTAGCACCTATACAAGACAGGGTGCGACCTACGAGCAGTACTTC

j_call: TRBJ1-2
d_call: TRBD1
clone_size: .
v_call: TRBV6-1
cdr3_aa: CASSEPGTGAGYTF
cdr3_nt: TGTGCCAGCAGTGAACCCGGGACAGGGGCTGGCTACACCTTC

j_call: TRBJ1-6
d_call: .
clone_size: .
v_call: TRBV7-2
cdr3_aa: CASSLNGGLGSPLHF
cdr3_nt: TGTGCCAGCAGCTTAAACGGGGGGCTCGGTTCACCCCTCCACTTT

j_call: TRBJ1-5
d_call: TRBD1
clone_size: few
v_call: TRBV2
cdr3_aa: CASSYGTGGGQPQHF
cdr3_nt: TGTGCCAGCAGTTACGGGACAGGGGGCGGTCAGCCCCAGCATTTT

j_call: TRBJ2-2
d_call: .
clone_size: .
v_call: TRBV2
cdr3_aa: CASRTGPATGELFF
cdr3_nt: TGTGCCAGCAGGACAGGCCCCGCCACCGGGGAGCTGTTTTTT